This entry is about one T cell receptor beta chain. Its antigen is as yet unknown. Using immunoSEQ multiplex PCR, the repertoire was profiled, and TCRdb retains in-frame clones only, with some absent. The sample includes under 40,000 clones, about 80% of them seen just once. Autoimmune disease history or systemic immunosuppression disqualified patients. These data come from a study of OX40 agonist ivuxolimab in advanced cancers. About the study: Dose-escalation patients were diagnosed with hepatocellular carcinoma, melanoma, renal cell cancer or head and neck cancer. Averaging around 60 years in age, with a range of roughly 23 to 85, the cohort was approximately 87% male. Notes on the study in general: Fewer expanded clones were found on average in CD4+ than in CD8+ T cells.

The CDR3 length is 15 residues. Trimming took 0 bases from V and 2 from J, leaving 11 bases between them. The germline gives CDR1 GTSNPN, CDR2 SVGIG (reference sequence). This sample comprised CD4+ or CD8+ T cells sorted from blood, obtained in a trial of the OX40 agonist ivuxolimab. This sequence originates from an adult with an advanced solid tumor such as melanoma, head and neck, liver or kidney cancer. This chain joins TRBV30 and TRBJ1-3; D ambiguous. As DNA, the CDR3 is TGTGCCTGGAGTGTAACCCTGACTCCTGGAAACACCATATATTTT. This codes for CAWSVTLTPGNTIYF.